This TCR beta chain was documented in a study of metastatic and nonmetastatic thyroid tumors (TCRdb year 2020). The study in broad terms: For patients with malignant and with benign thyroid disease, the researchers compared repertoires between peripheral blood samples and tumor or nodule tissue samples.

None of the patients had been given any treatment before thyroid surgery. Using T-cell receptor beta sequencing, the study looked back at clinical samples from patients collected from the early 2010s to the late 2010s. Trimming costs V 4 bases and J 1 base, and their ends lie 5 bases apart. Its CDR3 holds 12 amino acids, cysteine through phenylalanine. Here the CDR3 DNA is all that survives: 36 bases in frame from base 1. For CDR1 and CDR2, the germline V gene lists MNHNS and SASEGT. About this clone itself: Its binding antigen is unknown. No per-base quality is available; no much larger clone lies one base away.

Findings and caveats that apply to the study as a whole: In both blood and tumor samples, TCR beta diversity was reported to be significantly higher in malignant tumors than in benign nodules.

Libraries were built with PCR. Sequencing relied on an Illumina HiSeq 4000. The TCR beta-chain CDR3 region of each patient was profiled by high-throughput sequencing. In the source study's methods: Drawing on CDR3 differences between clinicopathological groups, the researchers built a classifier meant to tell apart patients with distant-metastatic papillary thyroid cancer. Repertoire diversity was assessed with the Shannon index, and tumor-blood repertoire similarity with the Morisita-Horn index. TCRdb cleaned the public reads at Q25 with fastp, built clones with MiXCR and kept in-frame beta chains. TCRdb, rather than the study authors, made the V and J calls. The sample contains roughly 3,900 clones, 35% to 45% of them found a single time. The ten largest clones represent under 60% of the sample.

The receptor was isolated from a female donor with papillary thyroid cancer or a benign thyroid nodule (not recorded which). Some clones in this sample may be carry-over from other donors' samples. The rearranged segments are TRBV6-1 and TRBJ2-7; no D segment can be confidently identified. The sequenced sample consisted of tumor tissue. The CDR3 region reads CASSVSSYEQYF. The DNA reads TGTGCCAGCAGTGTCAGTTCCTACGAGCAGTACTTC.